This T cell receptor (beta chain) was obtained from a study of T cell responses to AZD1222 COVID-19 vaccine. The protocol was immunoSEQ multiplex PCR, while the TCRdb copy is restricted to in-frame clones and leaves out a portion. This repertoire shows 150,000 to 180,000 clones, less than 90% found once; its top ten account for 6.9%. This clone was seen only once. V was clipped by 4 bases and J by 3 bases, with 19 bases between them. The germline V gene encodes CDR1 MNHEY and CDR2 SMNVEV (reference sequence). The CDR3 has 16 residues. The receptor was derived from an adult who had recovered from COVID-19. The sample here was peripheral blood, taken after recovery from COVID-19. The chain links TRBV27 to TRBJ2-7; maybe TRBD2 (5 bases). In nucleotides, the CDR3 is TGTGCCAGCAGTTCCGCCCCCCTGCGCGGGCACTACGAGCAGTACTTC. Amino acid sequence: CASSSAPLRGHYEQYF.